This T cell receptor beta chain stems from a study of early T cells in non-severe SARS-CoV-2 infection. Looking at the study overall: Sequenced bulk RNA came from whole blood that was unsorted, and chains were unpaired. General study results and limits: Lookups in VDJdb leaned toward anti-spike CD8 responses and missed private and CD4 specificities.

Trimming took off 0 bases at V and 4 bases at J, with 7 bases between the two ends. Germline CDR1 LNHNV, CDR2 YYDKDF (reference sequence). The CDR3 runs 14 residues. This clonotype was observed at least ten times. Its antigen remains unknown. Unique molecular identifiers were attached to individual cDNA molecules. Each CDR3 protein is one row after TCRdb ran MiXCR on the 5' RACE reads. This table holds around 55,000 distinct CDR3 sequences, under 7.5% found once. The chain has TRBV15 and TRBJ2-1; no clear D gene. This clonotype was sampled from an adult who was a healthcare worker with PCR-confirmed SARS-CoV-2 infection or an uninfected control (not recorded which). This sample comprised whole blood, obtained at baseline. CDR3 region: CATSRESTYNEQFF. CDR3 nucleotides: TGTGCCACCAGCAGAGAAAGCACGTACAATGAGCAGTTCTTC. The full variable domain, completed using reference TRBV15 and TRBJ2-1, is DAMVIQNPRYQVTQFGKPVTLSCSQTLNHNVMYWYQQKSSQAPKLLFHYYDKDFNNEADTPDNFQSRRPNTSFCFLDIRSPGLGDTAMYLCATSRESTYNEQFFGPGTRLTVL.